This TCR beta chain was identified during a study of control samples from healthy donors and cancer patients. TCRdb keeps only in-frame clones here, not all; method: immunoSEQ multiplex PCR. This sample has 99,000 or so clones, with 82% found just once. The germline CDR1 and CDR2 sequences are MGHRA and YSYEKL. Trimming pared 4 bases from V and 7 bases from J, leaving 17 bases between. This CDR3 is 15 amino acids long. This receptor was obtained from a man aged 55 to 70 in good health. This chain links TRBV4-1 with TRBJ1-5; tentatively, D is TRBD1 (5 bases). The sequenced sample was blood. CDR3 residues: CASSRDAGGIQPQHF. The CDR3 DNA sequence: TGCGCCAGCAGCCGGGACGCGGGAGGGATCCAGCCCCAGCATTTT.